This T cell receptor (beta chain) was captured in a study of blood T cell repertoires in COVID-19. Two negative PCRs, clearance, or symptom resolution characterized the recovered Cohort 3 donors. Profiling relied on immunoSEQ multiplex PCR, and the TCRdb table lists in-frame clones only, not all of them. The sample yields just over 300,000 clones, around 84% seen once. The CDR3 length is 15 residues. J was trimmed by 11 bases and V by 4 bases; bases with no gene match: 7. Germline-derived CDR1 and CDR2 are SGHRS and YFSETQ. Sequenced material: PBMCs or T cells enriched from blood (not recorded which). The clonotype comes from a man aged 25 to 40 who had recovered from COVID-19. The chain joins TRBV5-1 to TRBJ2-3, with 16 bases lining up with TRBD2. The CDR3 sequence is CASSPGTSGGVVQYF. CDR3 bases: TGCGCCAGCAGCCCTGGGACTAGCGGGGGGGTGGTGCAGTATTTT.